This T cell receptor (beta chain) emerged from a study of blood T cell repertoires in COVID-19. Study-level background: The samples span acute and convalescent COVID-19 from the United States, Italy and Spain. In each case, the material was cDNA or gDNA derived from T cells, B-cell-depleted T cells, or PBMCs.

Germline V gene data show CDR1 as SEHNR and CDR2 as FQNEAQ (reference sequence). The length of the CDR3 is 14 residues. Trimming removed 3 bases at V and 2 bases at J, with 11 bases between. As processed by the authors: The assay estimated nucleated cells by amplifying reference gene primers. Clones were sequenced by immunoSEQ multiplex PCR, and TCRdb holds only the in-frame ones, with some missing. V, J and clone size derive from that table, while D and trimming were established from the DNA sequence. The repertoire consists of approximately 260,000 clones, with about 90% occurring once and the leading ten covering around 2%.

The TCR sequence derives from a woman in her late teens or twenties who had recovered from COVID-19. Sequenced input: PBMCs or T cells enriched from blood (not recorded which). The rearrangement links TRBV7-9 to TRBJ2-7; D may be TRBD1 (6 bases). The CDR3: CASSLGAGPYEQYF. CDR3 in DNA: TGTGCCAGCAGCTTGGGGGCAGGGCCCTACGAGCAGTACTTC.